The rows below give T cell receptor beta chains drawn from one sample of a study of T cells in Graves' hyperthyroidism and ophthalmopathy. From the multiplex PCR reads, TCRdb called clonotypes with MiXCR, one entry per CDR3 protein. The sample lists roughly 350,000 distinct CDR3 sequences, roughly 13% seen once, with about 37% in the top ten. The specimen sequenced was blood. These TCRs come from a woman between 35 and 50 years old with Graves' ophthalmopathy. CDR3s include the opening cysteine and the closing phenylalanine or tryptophan. For some rows the clone size is stated as once, few or many, or as a class when expanded; others skip it.

V	size	J	CDR3
TRBV20-1	many	TRBJ1-5	CSAIPGGFNQPQHF
TRBV7-9	few	TRBJ2-1	CASSPTVAGGLEQFF
TRBV24-1	many	TRBJ2-1	CATSGVRGARTNEQFF
TRBV7-9	-	TRBJ2-7	CASRAPRGRLGDYEQYF
TRBV12-5	many	TRBJ1-1	CASGLRRLNTEAFF
TRBV5-8	-	TRBJ1-5	CASSLVGSIQPQHF
TRBV7-9	-	TRBJ2-3	CASSKIEGRGDTQYF
TRBV5-1	many	TRBJ2-1	CASSEQAGGPANEQFF
TRBV5-1	many	TRBJ1-1	CASSIDMNTEAFF
TRBV12-3/TRBV12-4	many	TRBJ2-3	CASSPSGGSPTQYF
TRBV7-9	-	TRBJ1-6	CTSSLEGDNSPLHF
TRBV15	many	TRBJ2-1	CATNTREGIYNEQFF
TRBV7-6	-	TRBJ1-1	CASSQLPQGPNTEAFF
TRBV4-2	-	TRBJ1-5	CASSQPLANQPQHF
TRBV20-1	few	TRBJ2-2	CSARVVDREITGELFF
TRBV20-1	few	TRBJ2-7	CSARDHGRNGWIREQYF
TRBV6-1	many	TRBJ1-4	CASSGRTGASEKLFF
TRBV7-9	few	TRBJ1-5	CASSRGQIEPQHF
TRBV19	-	TRBJ2-3	CASSINPYTDTQYF
TRBV20-1	many	TRBJ1-2	CSALQDRPPGYTF
TRBV5-4	-	TRBJ2-2	CASSQQGPGELFF
TRBV24-1	many	TRBJ2-7	CATSDGQGVGYEQYF
TRBV7-9	-	TRBJ2-5	CASRPGGSQETQYF
TRBV6-1	many	TRBJ1-1	CASSLGQGHTEAFF
TRBV19	many	TRBJ1-5	CASSIARAFNSNQPQHF
TRBV27	few	TRBJ2-2	CASSLEGVGPVRTGELFF
TRBV12-5	many	TRBJ2-1	CASGLFRGSYNEQFF
TRBV20-1	many	TRBJ2-3	CSAREVVLAPDTQYF
TRBV27	many	TRBJ1-5	CASSLSTAADQPQHF
TRBV27	many	TRBJ2-2	CASSSLQGNTGELFF